This T cell receptor beta chain derives from a study of tumor-infiltrating lymphocytes in primary liver carcinoma (dated by TCRdb to the late 2010s). About the study as a whole: Between late 2015 and early 2016, a handful of patients in China with histopathologically diagnosed primary liver carcinoma had their tumors surgically resected. Hepatocellular carcinoma (four) or combined HCC and intrahepatic cholangiocarcinoma (one) was present in the five patients, who were three men and two women aged 30 to 69 years. A total of 35 specimens from 5 patients underwent TCRbeta repertoire sequencing, comprising around 25 tumor regions, 5 adjacent noncancerous liver tissues and 5 peripheral blood samples. Each sample produced roughly 3.65 to 7.5 million productive TCRbeta reads, and read depth showed no significant difference between tissue types. The tumors of the five patients were staged as T1-T3 N0M0, with maximum diameters ranging from roughly 4.2 to 10 cm. Technical replicate repertoires showed high reproducibility, with mean shared-clone rates approximately 0.87 and correlation coefficients above 0.98. The study combined TCRbeta repertoire sequencing, expression microarrays and whole-exome sequencing across five regions of each liver tumor, with adjacent normal tissue and blood.

On this clonotype itself: Its target antigen remains unknown. A much bigger clone sits one base away, suggesting this may be a read error.

TRIzol reagent was used to extract blood RNA from unsorted whole blood, while the DNeasy Blood & Tissue kit provided the germline DNA. Chronic HBV infection was present in the patients, and the patients were treatment-naive at sampling. Before surgery, roughly 3.7 milliliters of peripheral blood were collected into K2EDTA tubes. The germline V gene yields SQVTM for CDR1 and ANQGSEA for CDR2. The germline ends are 15 bases apart after V is trimmed by 2 bases and J by 13 bases. Measured from the cysteine to the phenylalanine, the CDR3 is 11 residues long. This entry keeps only the CDR3 DNA: 33 bases, framed from base 1. Using a constant-region primer and ProtoScript II reverse transcriptase, TCRbeta-specific cDNA was reverse-transcribed from 500 ng total RNA. The TCRbeta libraries were prepared through three rounds of nested multiplex PCR following a slightly modified ARM-PCR procedure. Multiplex TRBV1-TRBV30 forward primers and a Cbeta reverse primer were used in the first two PCR rounds, each of which was run for around 10 cycles. A final 25-cycle PCR with Deep VentR polymerase added sample barcodes and Illumina adapters. Before sequencing, amplicons between 200 and 500 bp were purified from gel using a QIAquick gel extraction kit. The TCRbeta amplicons were sequenced with 250-bp paired-end reads on an Illumina HiSeq 2500. On the study's bioinformatics: Quality trimming of reads was performed with Trimmomatic v0.33, and paired reads were merged with FLASH v1.2.11 so that full CDR3 sequences could be recovered. MiGEC v1.2.1b assigned V, D and J germline segments to the rearranged TCRbeta sequences. Clonotype statistics and Shannon-Wiener diversity indices were computed with VDJtools v1.0.0. Except for diversity analysis, only the 250 most abundant clonotypes of each sample were used in subsequent analyses to reduce sampling bias. TCRdb itself trimmed the public reads at Q25 with fastp, ran MiXCR and retained productive beta chains. Each CDR3 protein gets just one entry, which takes the most common genes and DNA from the rows behind it. None of the V and J calls come from the authors' own analysis; TCRdb made them. Recorded for this sample are 150,000 to 200,000 distinct CDR3 sequences; around three fifths of them occurred a single time. The ten top clones hold 7% to 8.5% of the sample.

Overall results and qualifications from the work: Because the samples were bulk and unsorted, CD4+ and CD8+ T cell repertoires could not be compared. Repertoire overlap was found to be higher between tumor regions (mean roughly 36%) than between tumor-adjacent (around 17%) or tumor-blood (14%) pairs, consistent with antigen-driven expansion. The top 250 clones made up a significantly larger repertoire fraction in tumors than in blood (p = 0.039). Only the TCR beta chain was sequenced, which likely underestimates true repertoire diversity because unpaired alpha chains were not captured. The study included only a few patients, and the authors note findings should be validated in a larger study.

The sequencing sample was made of peripheral blood. The rearranged segments are TRBV29-1 and TRBJ2-7; the D gene assignment is ambiguous. The receptor was isolated from a woman in her sixties with primary liver carcinoma and hepatitis B virus infection. The sequenced DNA is TGCAGCGTTGAATCTAGGCGGCTCCATTACTTC. This encodes CSVESRRLHYF.